This T cell receptor beta chain was found in a study of OX40 agonist ivuxolimab in advanced cancers. The study's findings and limits: Among the lowest levels of clonal expansion were found in partial responders at 0.1-3.0 mg/kg.

With V trimmed by 4 bases and J by 5 bases, 8 bases remained unmatched. The CDR3 is made up of 15 amino acids. Germline CDR1 is SGHRS and CDR2 is YFSETQ. Regarding this clone: Its antigen is unknown.

Sequencing was performed with immunoSEQ multiplex PCR; in TCRdb, only in-frame clones are kept and a portion is missing. The data hold tens of thousands of clones, with nearly 85% observed a single time. Patients were excluded for autoimmune disease history or systemic immunosuppression. This clonotype was sampled from an adult with an advanced solid tumor such as melanoma, head and neck, liver or kidney cancer. This material consisted of CD4+ or CD8+ T cells sorted from blood, taken in a trial of the OX40 agonist ivuxolimab. The chain employs TRBV5-1 and TRBJ2-1; the match to TRBD1 covers 8 bases. CDR3 coding DNA: TGCGCCAGCAGCCACGGACAGGGACCGGACAATGAGCAGTTCTTC. Translating gives CASSHGQGPDNEQFF.